This T cell receptor beta chain is from a study of cytomegalovirus exposure and HLA in healthy donors. For the study at large: From donors who were HLA-typed, an early data release held approximately 91 million unique TCRs. Study outcomes and limitations: Because they were indistinguishable, some V segments, including TRBV6-2 and TRBV6-3, were excluded. Some 17,000 TCR beta sequences were associated with HLA alleles at 0.05 false discovery rate in a later analysis.

The CDR3 loop spans 15 amino acids. Per germline, CDR1 SGHTA and CDR2 FQGTGA. After removal of 5 bases from V and 2 bases from J, the junction contained 5 bases not matched to a gene. With regard to this clone: Its antigen is unidentified.

Samples came from healthy bone marrow donors. PCR was performed using 60 Vbeta and 13 Jbeta primers. TCRdb keeps only in-frame clones here, not all; method: immunoSEQ multiplex PCR. The sample has 150,000 to 200,000 clones, 87% seen once. The origin of this receptor is a girl less than two years old in good health and CMV-seronegative. The J gene is TRBJ2-2, the V gene TRBV7-3, with TRBD1 matching 7 bases. The sample was PBMCs. CDR3 loop: CASSPTGPNTGELFF. CDR3 nucleotide sequence: TGTGCCAGCAGCCCGACAGGGCCCAACACCGGGGAGCTGTTTTTT.